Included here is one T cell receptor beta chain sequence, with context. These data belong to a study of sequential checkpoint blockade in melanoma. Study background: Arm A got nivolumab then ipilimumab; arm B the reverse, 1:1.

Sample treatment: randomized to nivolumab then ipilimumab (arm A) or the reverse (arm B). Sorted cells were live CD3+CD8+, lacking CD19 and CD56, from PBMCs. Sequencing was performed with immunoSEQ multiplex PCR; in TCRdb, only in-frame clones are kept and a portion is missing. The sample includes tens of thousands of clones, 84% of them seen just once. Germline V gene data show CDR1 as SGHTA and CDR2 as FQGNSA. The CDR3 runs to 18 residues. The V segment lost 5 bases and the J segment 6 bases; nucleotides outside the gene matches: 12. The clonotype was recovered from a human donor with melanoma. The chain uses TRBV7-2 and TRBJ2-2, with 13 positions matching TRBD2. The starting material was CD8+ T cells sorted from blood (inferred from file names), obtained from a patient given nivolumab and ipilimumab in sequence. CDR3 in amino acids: CASSPGTSGTARAGELFF. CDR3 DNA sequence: TGTGCCAGCAGCCCCGGGACTAGCGGGACCGCTAGGGCCGGGGAGCTGTTTTTT.